This TCR beta chain was recorded in a study of T cell clones after liver transplantation. Study information: Samples came from ITN030ST, which attempted immunosuppression withdrawal within 2 years of liver transplantation. Blood was drawn pre-transplant, before withdrawal, and after full or failed withdrawal.

Findings and limits, study-wide: Post-transplant time points were not standardized, so conclusions are preliminary. Graft donor-reactive T cells possibly entered the graft instead of undergoing deletion.

CDR3 size: 13 residues. Germline CDR1 SGHAT, CDR2 FQNNGV. Trimming left V 0 bases short and J 9 bases short, with 9 bases between. For this clone: Its target is unknown.

The method was immunoSEQ multiplex PCR; TCRdb's version includes in-frame clones alone and lacks a portion of them. The sample holds around 110,000 clones; approximately 90% are singletons and the top ten take 0.65% to 0.85%. Sequenced material: CD4+ T cells from blood, taken 12 months after liver transplant. J is TRBJ2-1 and V is TRBV11-2, with D hard to call. The receptor comes from a human patient who received a liver transplant. A share of the T cells may be of graft donor origin. CDR3 coding DNA: TGTGCCAGCAGCTTAGATACGGCGATTGAGCAGTTCTTC. Its protein product is CASSLDTAIEQFF.